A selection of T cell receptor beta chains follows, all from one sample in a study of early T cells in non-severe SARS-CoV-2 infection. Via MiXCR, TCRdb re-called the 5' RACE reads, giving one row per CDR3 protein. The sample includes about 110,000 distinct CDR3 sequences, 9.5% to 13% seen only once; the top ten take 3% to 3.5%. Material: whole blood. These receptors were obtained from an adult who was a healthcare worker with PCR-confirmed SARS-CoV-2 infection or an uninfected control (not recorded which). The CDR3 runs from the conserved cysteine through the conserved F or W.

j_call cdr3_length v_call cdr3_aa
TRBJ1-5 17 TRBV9 CASSVIRGDRLGQPQHF
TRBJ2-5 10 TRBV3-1 CASEQETQYF
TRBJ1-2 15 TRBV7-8 CASSFQKGASYGYTF
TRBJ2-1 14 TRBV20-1 CSARGFGRYHEQFF
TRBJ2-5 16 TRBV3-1 CASSQVFWLAGETQYF
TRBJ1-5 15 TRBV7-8 CASSLVQGLNQPQHF
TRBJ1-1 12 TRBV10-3 CAISEVNTEAFF
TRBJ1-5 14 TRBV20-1 CSAEVPGLGQPQHF
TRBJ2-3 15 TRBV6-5 CASSLGAPDTDTQYF
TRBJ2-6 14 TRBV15 CATSRGSGANVLTF
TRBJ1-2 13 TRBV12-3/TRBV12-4 CASSLYRSNGYTF
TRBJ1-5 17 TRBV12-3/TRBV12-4 CASSPGTPFVSNQPQHF
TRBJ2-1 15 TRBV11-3 CASSLDRSPYNEQFF